Following are 13 T cell receptor beta chains from one sample sequenced in a study of blood T cell repertoires in COVID-19. Sequenced by immunoSEQ multiplex PCR; TCRdb stores in-frame clones only, minus some. The table lists about 200,000 clones, around 87% of them singletons. Sequencing was carried out using peripheral blood. All receptors come from a man aged 55 to 70 who had recovered from COVID-19.

The genes are TRBV19 and TRBJ2-5; D is perhaps TRBD2 (5 bases). This CDR3 has 13 amino acids. Between the trimmed V and J ends, which lost 3 bases and 5 bases, there was a span of 10 bases. Germline V gene data show CDR1 as LNHDA and CDR2 as SQIVND (reference sequence). The CDR3 sequence is CASSIGLAETQYF. The CDR3 nucleotides read TGTGCCAGTAGTATCGGCCTAGCTGAGACCCAGTACTTC. Looking up the rest from reference TRBV19 and TRBJ2-5 gives the full variable domain: DGGITQSPKYLFRKEGQNVTLSCEQNLNHDAMYWYRQDPGQGLRLIYYSQIVNDFQKGDIAEGYSVSREKKESFPLTVTSAQKNPTAFYLCASSIGLAETQYFGPGTRLLVL.

The chain has TRBV6-1 and TRBJ2-7, with D maybe TRBD1 (5 bases). Trimming left V 0 bases short and J 4 bases short, with 10 bases between. This CDR3 has 14 residues. Germline V gives CDR1 MNHNS, CDR2 SASEGT. The CDR3 sequence: CASSEAATAYEQYF. CDR3 nucleotides: TGTGCCAGCAGTGAAGCCGCGACAGCTTACGAGCAGTACTTC.

This clone appeared once. The chain combines TRBV30 with TRBJ2-3; the D is unclear. This CDR3 spans 12 amino acids. The V and J ends lost 4 bases and 0 bases respectively, with 5 bases between them. The V gene's germline CDR1 is GTSNPN and CDR2 SVGIG (reference sequence). The CDR3 DNA reads as TGTGCCTGGACACAGAGCACAGATACGCAGTATTTT. Translating gives CAWTQSTDTQYF.

The V and J genes are TRBV19 and TRBJ2-7; a possible D gene is TRBD1 (6 bases). The CDR3 is 16 residues long. From germline, CDR1 is LNHDA and CDR2 SQIVND (reference sequence). The V and J ends lost 0 bases and 2 bases respectively, with 14 bases between them. CDR3: CASSIDTGTRAYEQYF. The CDR3 DNA is TGTGCCAGTAGTATAGATACAGGGACGAGGGCCTACGAGCAGTACTTC. Variable domain in full (rest from reference TRBV19 and TRBJ2-7): DGGITQSPKYLFRKEGQNVTLSCEQNLNHDAMYWYRQDPGQGLRLIYYSQIVNDFQKGDIAEGYSVSREKKESFPLTVTSAQKNPTAFYLCASSIDTGTRAYEQYFGPGTRLTVT.

This chain uses TRBV14 with TRBJ2-1; D perhaps matches TRBD2 (6 bases). The CDR3 runs 16 residues. Germline CDR1 and CDR2: SGHDN and FVKESK. The ends were cut back, 2 bases at V and 0 bases at J, with 11 bases in the middle. The CDR3: CASSQRGVSSYNEQFF. CDR3 in DNA: TGTGCCAGCAGCCAACGCGGGGTAAGCTCCTACAATGAGCAGTTCTTC. The full variable domain, in which reference TRBV14 and TRBJ2-1 provide the parts outside the CDR3, is EAGVTQFPSHSVIEKGQTVTLRCDPISGHDNLYWYRRVMGKEIKFLLHFVKESKQDESGMPNNRFLAERTGGTYSTLKVQPAELEDSGVYFCASSQRGVSSYNEQFFGPGTRLTVL.

This clone was counted between two and nine times. V gene TRBV2 combines with J gene TRBJ2-3; D is possibly TRBD2 (5 bases). Germline loops: CDR1 SNHLY, CDR2 FYNNEI. V was shortened by 7 bases and J by 6 bases, with 20 bases between the two germline ends. CDR3 size: 15 residues. CDR3 nucleotides: TGTGCCAGCATTAAAAGCGGATCCCGAGGGGATACGCAGTATTTT. Its protein is CASIKSGSRGDTQYF. Full variable domain (remainder filled in from reference TRBV2 and TRBJ2-3): EPEVTQTPSHQVTQMGQEVILRCVPISNHLYFYWYRQILGQKVEFLVSFYNNEISEKSEIFDDQFSVERPDGSNFTLKIRSTKLEDSAMYFCASIKSGSRGDTQYFGPGTRLTVL.

Worth noting for this clone: This specimen includes other DNA sequences encoding the same CDR3. CDR3 nucleotide sequence: TGTGCCAGCAGTTTGCTAGCGGGAGGGTACACAGATACGCAGTATTTT. Its protein is CASSLLAGGYTDTQYF. J is TRBJ2-3 and V is TRBV27; TRBD2 matches 12 bases. The CDR3 sequence is 16 residues long. Per the germline V gene, CDR1 is MNHEY and CDR2 is SMNVEV (reference sequence). The V gene end was trimmed by 3 bases and the J gene end by 2 bases; junction bases not matched to a gene: 3.

This rearrangement joins TRBV10-3 to TRBJ1-6; D is perhaps TRBD1 (6 bases). With 4 bases removed from V and 7 bases from J, the gap between germline ends came to 11 bases. The CDR3 runs 14 residues. Germline CDR1 and CDR2: ENHRY and SYGVKD. The CDR3 spells CAISVAGVNSPLHF. In nucleotides, the CDR3 is TGTGCCATCAGTGTCGCAGGGGTAAATTCACCCCTCCACTTT.

This clone was seen a handful of times. CDR3 protein: CASSPQNYGYTF. The DNA for the CDR3 is TGTGCCAGTAGTCCTCAGAACTATGGCTACACCTTC. The rearrangement uses TRBV19 and TRBJ1-2, with unresolved D. CDR1 is LNHDA, CDR2 SQIVND, per germline (reference sequence). The CDR3 consists of 12 residues. The V gene lost 5 bases and the J gene lost 2 bases, with 6 bases spanning the gap.

The chain employs TRBV5-1 and TRBJ1-4; 7 bases match TRBD1. V gave up 4 bases and J gave up 0 bases; unmatched junction bases: 3. Germline CDR1 reads SGHRS; CDR2 reads YFSETQ. The CDR3 length is 15 residues. The CDR3 nucleotides read TGCGCCAGCAGCGTTACAGGGGCAACTAATGAAAAACTGTTTTTT. Encoded protein: CASSVTGATNEKLFF. Full variable domain (remainder filled in from reference TRBV5-1 and TRBJ1-4): KAGVTQTPRYLIKTRGQQVTLSCSPISGHRSVSWYQQTPGQGLQFLFEYFSETQRNKGNFPGRFSGRQFSNSRSEMNVSTLELGDSALYLCASSVTGATNEKLFFGSGTQLSVL.

Ten or more counts support this clone. V usage is TRBV28 and J usage is TRBJ2-5; possibly TRBD2 for D (6 bases). The CDR3 is 14 residues long. Germline V gene data show CDR1 as MDHEN and CDR2 as SYDVKM. Trimming pared 4 bases from V and 1 base from J, leaving 10 bases between. This chain's CDR3 is CASSYGGSQETQYF. The CDR3 DNA follows: TGTGCCAGCAGTTACGGAGGGAGCCAAGAGACCCAGTACTTC.

CDR3 in amino acids: CASTSGNEQFF. Written as DNA, the CDR3 is TGTGCCAGCACCTCGGGGAATGAGCAGTTCTTC. The chain links TRBV9 to TRBJ2-1; D might be TRBD2 (5 bases). Germline V CDR1 and CDR2: SGDLS, YYNGEE. V shed 6 bases and J shed 7 bases, with 8 bases lying between them. This CDR3 contains 11 residues.

The J gene is TRBJ2-5, the V gene TRBV24-1, with D possibly TRBD1 on 6 matching bases. The CDR3 has 13 residues. Germline V gene sequence: CDR1 KGHDR, CDR2 SFDVKD. V lost 4 bases and J lost 5, with 10 bases in between. CDR3 sequence reads: CATSDRGQETQYF. As DNA, the CDR3 is TGTGCCACCAGTGACCGAGGACAGGAGACCCAGTACTTC.